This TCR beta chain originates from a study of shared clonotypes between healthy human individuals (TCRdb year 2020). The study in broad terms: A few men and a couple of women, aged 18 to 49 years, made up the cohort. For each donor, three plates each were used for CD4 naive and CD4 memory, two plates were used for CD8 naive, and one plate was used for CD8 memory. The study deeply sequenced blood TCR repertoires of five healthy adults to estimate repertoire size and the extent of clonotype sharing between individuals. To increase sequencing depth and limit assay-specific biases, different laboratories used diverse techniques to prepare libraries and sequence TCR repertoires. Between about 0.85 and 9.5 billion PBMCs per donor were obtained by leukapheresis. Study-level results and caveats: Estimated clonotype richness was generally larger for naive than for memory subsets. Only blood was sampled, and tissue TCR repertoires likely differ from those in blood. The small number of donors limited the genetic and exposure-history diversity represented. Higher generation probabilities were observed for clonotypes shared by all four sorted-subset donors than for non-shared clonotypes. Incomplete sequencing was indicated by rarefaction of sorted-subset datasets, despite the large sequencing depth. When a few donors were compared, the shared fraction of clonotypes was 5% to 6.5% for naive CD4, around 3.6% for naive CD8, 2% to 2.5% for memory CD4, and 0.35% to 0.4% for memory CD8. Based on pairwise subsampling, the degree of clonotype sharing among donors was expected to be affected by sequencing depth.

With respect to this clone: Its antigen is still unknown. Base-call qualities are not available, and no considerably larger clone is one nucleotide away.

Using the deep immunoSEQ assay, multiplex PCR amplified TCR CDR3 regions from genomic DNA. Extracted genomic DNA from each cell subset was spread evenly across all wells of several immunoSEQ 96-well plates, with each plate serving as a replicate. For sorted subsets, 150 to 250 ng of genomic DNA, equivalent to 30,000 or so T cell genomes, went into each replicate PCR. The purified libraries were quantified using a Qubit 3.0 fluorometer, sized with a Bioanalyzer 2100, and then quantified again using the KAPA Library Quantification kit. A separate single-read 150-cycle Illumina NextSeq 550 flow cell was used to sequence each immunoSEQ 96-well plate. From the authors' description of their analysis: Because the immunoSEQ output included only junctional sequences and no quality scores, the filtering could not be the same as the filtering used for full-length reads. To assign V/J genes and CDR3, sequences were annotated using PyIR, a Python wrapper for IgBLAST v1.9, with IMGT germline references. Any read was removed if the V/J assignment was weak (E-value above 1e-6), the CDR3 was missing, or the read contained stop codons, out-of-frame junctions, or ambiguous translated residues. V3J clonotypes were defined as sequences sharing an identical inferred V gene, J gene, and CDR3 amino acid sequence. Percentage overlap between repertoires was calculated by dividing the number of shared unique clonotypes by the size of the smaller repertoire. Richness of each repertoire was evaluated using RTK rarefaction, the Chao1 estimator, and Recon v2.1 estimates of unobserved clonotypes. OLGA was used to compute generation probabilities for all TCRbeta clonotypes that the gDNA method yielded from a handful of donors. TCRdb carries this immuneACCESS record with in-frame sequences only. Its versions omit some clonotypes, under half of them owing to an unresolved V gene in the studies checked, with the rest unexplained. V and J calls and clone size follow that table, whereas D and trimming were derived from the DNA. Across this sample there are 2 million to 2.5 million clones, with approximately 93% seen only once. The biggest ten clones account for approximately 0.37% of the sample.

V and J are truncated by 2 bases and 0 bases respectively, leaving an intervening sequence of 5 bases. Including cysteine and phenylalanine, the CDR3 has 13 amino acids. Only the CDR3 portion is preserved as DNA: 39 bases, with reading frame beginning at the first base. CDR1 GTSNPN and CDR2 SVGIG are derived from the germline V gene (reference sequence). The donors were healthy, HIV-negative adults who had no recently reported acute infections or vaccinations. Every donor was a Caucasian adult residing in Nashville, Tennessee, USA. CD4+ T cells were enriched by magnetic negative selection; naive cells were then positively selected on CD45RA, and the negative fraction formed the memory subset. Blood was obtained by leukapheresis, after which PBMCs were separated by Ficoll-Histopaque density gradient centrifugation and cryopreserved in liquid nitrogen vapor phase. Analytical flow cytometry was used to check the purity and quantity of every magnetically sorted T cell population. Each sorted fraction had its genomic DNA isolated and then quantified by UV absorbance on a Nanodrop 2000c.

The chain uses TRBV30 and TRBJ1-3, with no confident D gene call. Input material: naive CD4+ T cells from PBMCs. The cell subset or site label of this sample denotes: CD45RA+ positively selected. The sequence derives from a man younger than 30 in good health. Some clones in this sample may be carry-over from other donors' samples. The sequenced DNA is TGTGCCTGGAGTAAGGGCTCTGGAAACACCATATATTTT. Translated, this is CAWSKGSGNTIYF.